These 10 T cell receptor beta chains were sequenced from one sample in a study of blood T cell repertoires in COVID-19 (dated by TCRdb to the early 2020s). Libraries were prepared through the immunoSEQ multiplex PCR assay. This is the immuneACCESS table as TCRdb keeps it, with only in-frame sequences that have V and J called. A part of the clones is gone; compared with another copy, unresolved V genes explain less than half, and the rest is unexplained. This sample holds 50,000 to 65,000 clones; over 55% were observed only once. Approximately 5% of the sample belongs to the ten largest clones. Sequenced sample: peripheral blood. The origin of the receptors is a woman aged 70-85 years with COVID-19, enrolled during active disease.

CDR3 sequence: CASRNGRGGKDTQYF. CDR3 bases: TGTGCCAGCAGGAACGGGCGGGGGGGGAAAGATACGCAGTATTTT. The J gene is TRBJ2-3, the V gene TRBV2, with TRBD2 matching 9 bases. The length of the CDR3 is 15 residues. Germline V lookup: CDR1 SNHLY, CDR2 FYNNEI. The V segment lost 6 bases and the J segment 5 bases; nucleotides outside the gene matches: 9.

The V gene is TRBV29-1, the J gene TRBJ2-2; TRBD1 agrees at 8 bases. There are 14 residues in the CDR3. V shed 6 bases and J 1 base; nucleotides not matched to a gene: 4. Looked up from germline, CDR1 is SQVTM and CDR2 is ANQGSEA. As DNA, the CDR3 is TGCAGCGTAGAGACAGGGGTGAACACCGGGGAGCTGTTTTTT. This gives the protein CSVETGVNTGELFF.

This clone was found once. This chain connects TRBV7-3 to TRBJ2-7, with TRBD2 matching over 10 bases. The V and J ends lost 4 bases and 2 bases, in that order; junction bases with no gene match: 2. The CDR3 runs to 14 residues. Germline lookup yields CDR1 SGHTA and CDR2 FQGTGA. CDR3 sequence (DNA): TGTGCCAGCAGCTCTAGCGGGGGCCCCTACGAGCAGTACTTC. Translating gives CASSSSGGPYEQYF.

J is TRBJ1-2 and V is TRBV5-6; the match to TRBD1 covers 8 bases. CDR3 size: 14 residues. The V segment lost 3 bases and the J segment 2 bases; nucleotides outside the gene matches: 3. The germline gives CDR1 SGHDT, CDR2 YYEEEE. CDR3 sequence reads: CASSWGQANYGYTF. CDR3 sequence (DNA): TGTGCCAGCAGCTGGGGACAGGCCAACTATGGCTACACCTTC.

The CDR3 region is CASSRLGSDTQYF. CDR3 bases: TGTGCCAGCAGTCGACTAGGGTCAGATACGCAGTATTTT. V gene TRBV2 combines with J gene TRBJ2-3; tentatively, D is TRBD2 (6 bases). Germline values: CDR1 SNHLY, CDR2 FYNNEI. The CDR3 has 13 residues. Trimming stripped 5 bases from V and 4 bases from J, with 10 bases between.

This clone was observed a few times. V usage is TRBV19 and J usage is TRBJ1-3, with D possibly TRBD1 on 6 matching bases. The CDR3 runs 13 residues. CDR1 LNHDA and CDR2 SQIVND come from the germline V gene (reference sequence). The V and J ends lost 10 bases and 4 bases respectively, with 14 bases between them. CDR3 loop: CATAGGAGNTIYF. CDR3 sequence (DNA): TGTGCCACCGCCGGGGGGGCAGGAAACACCATATATTTT.

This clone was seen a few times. CDR3 amino acids: CASSSDRVDSPLHF. The CDR3 DNA follows: TGCGCCAGCAGCTCAGACAGGGTGGACTCACCCCTCCACTTT. The V gene is TRBV5-1, the J gene TRBJ1-6, with TRBD1 matching over 7 bases. The length of the CDR3 is 14 residues. CDR1 and CDR2 from the germline V gene are SGHRS and YFSETQ. V dropped 3 bases and J dropped 10; count of bases not matched to a gene: 7.

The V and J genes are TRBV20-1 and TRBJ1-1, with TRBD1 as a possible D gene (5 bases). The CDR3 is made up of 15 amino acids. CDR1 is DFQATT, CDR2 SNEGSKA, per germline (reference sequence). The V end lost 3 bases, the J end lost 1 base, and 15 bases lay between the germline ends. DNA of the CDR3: TGCAGTGCTAGTCTTGGGGCAGAGCCGAACACTGAAGCTTTCTTT. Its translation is CSASLGAEPNTEAFF.

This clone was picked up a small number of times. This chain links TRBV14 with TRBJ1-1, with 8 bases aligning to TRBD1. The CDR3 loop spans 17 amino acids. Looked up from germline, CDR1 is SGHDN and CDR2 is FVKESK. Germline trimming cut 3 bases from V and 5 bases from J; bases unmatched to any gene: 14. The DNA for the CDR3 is TGTGCCAGCAGCCATATGCTCGGACAGGGAAGGAGAACTGAAGCTTTCTTT. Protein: CASSHMLGQGRRTEAFF.

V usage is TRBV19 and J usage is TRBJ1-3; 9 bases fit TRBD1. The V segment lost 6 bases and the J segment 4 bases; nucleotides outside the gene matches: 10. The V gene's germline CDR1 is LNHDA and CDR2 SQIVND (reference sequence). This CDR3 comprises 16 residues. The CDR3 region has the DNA TGTGCCAGTAGAGGGGACCACAGGGGGCAAGGAAACACCATATATTTT. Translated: CASRGDHRGQGNTIYF.